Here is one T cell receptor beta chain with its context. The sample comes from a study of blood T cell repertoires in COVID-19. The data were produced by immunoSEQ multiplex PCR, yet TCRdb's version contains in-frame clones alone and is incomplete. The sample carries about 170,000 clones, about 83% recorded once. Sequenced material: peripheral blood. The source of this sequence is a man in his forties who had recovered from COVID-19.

The CDR3 region is CASSFITGQGTEAFF. The CDR3, as DNA: TGTGCCAGCAGTTTCATTACAGGGCAGGGCACTGAAGCTTTCTTT. The genes are TRBV6-6 and TRBJ1-1; D possibly corresponds to TRBD1 (6 bases). Per the germline V gene, CDR1 is MNHNY and CDR2 is SVGAGI (reference sequence). CDR3 length: 15 amino acids. Deletions cut 4 bases from V and 4 bases from J, with 16 bases between.